Listed here are 9 T cell receptor beta chains from one sample, sequenced in a study of cytomegalovirus exposure and HLA in healthy donors (dated by TCRdb to 2016 to 2017). The library relied on the immunoSEQ multiplex PCR assay. For the multiplex PCR, a mixture combining 60 forward primers for TCR Vbeta segments and 13 reverse primers for TCR Jbeta segments was used. TCRdb carries this immuneACCESS record with in-frame sequences only. Its versions omit some clonotypes, under half of them owing to an unresolved V gene in the studies checked, with the rest unexplained. Across this sample there are about 220,000 clones, with about three quarters seen only once. Of the sample, roughly 1.9% is held by the ten largest clones. The sequencing input was PBMCs. These receptors originate from a male donor in good health and CMV-seronegative.

The V and J genes are TRBV6-1 and TRBJ1-2; D uncertain. V lost 2 bases to trimming and J lost 9 bases, with 13 bases between them. The CDR3 is 13 residues long. Germline CDR1 MNHNS, CDR2 SASEGT. Written as DNA, the CDR3 is TGTGCCAGCAGTGAAACCGGGAGCCCCCGCTACACCTTC. Translation gives CASSETGSPRYTF.

This chain links TRBV6-1 with TRBJ1-5, with 8 bases aligning to TRBD1. Germline assignment: CDR1 MNHNS and CDR2 SASEGT. The CDR3 runs to 16 residues. V gave up 0 bases and J gave up 3 bases; unmatched junction bases: 4. CDR3 residues: CASSEAGQGFNQPQHF. The CDR3 coding sequence is TGTGCCAGCAGTGAAGCCGGACAGGGCTTCAATCAGCCCCAGCATTTT.

The chain recombines TRBV7-2 with TRBJ2-2, with TRBD2 as a possible D gene (7 bases). Per germline, CDR1 SGHTA and CDR2 FQGNSA. The CDR3 sequence is 15 residues long. Between the trimmed V and J ends, which lost 1 base and 7 bases, there was a span of 13 bases. CDR3 DNA sequence: TGTGCCAGCAGCTTAGTCCGCGGGGGCGGCGGGGAGCTGTTTTTT. Protein: CASSLVRGGGGELFF.

The gene calls are TRBV30 and TRBJ2-7; 7 nucleotides align to TRBD2. The CDR3 totals 13 residues. Germline V gives CDR1 GTSNPN, CDR2 SVGIG (reference sequence). V dropped 2 bases and J dropped 2; count of bases not matched to a gene: 3. The CDR3, as DNA: TGTGCCTGGAGTTGGAGCGGGACCTACGAGCAGTACTTC. Its protein product is CAWSWSGTYEQYF.

This rearrangement joins TRBV27 to TRBJ1-2; no reliable D call. This CDR3 has 14 residues. The V end was cut by 3 bases, the J end by 4 bases, with 12 bases between. CDR1 and CDR2 (germline): MNHEY, SMNVEV (reference sequence). As DNA, the CDR3 is TGTGCCAGCAGTTTGGATGGAGTGGGCTATGGCTACACCTTC. Its protein product is CASSLDGVGYGYTF.

The rearrangement joins TRBV5-1 to TRBJ2-2, with 9 bases that match TRBD1. V shed 3 bases, J shed 6 bases, and the junction held 6 bases outside the gene matches. This CDR3 comprises 15 residues. The germline CDR1 and CDR2 sequences are SGHRS and YFSETQ. CDR3: CASSWGQGFAGELFF. The CDR3 DNA reads as TGCGCCAGCAGCTGGGGACAGGGTTTTGCCGGGGAGCTGTTTTTT.

The gene calls are TRBV6-5 and TRBJ2-7, with D unresolved. V lost 6 bases to trimming and J lost 3 bases, with 15 bases between them. The CDR3 consists of 14 residues. Germline loops: CDR1 MNHEY, CDR2 SVGAGI. CDR3 residues: CASSRFERDYEQYF. CDR3 bases: TGTGCCAGCAGCCGGTTCGAGCGAGACTACGAGCAGTACTTC.

The chain combines TRBV6-5 with TRBJ1-3; TRBD1 might be the D (5 bases). V dropped 0 bases and J dropped 4 bases, with 10 bases sitting between them. Germline CDR1 MNHEY, CDR2 SVGAGI. CDR3 length: 15 amino acids. Here the CDR3 DNA reads TGTGCCAGCAGTTACTCAGAAGGGGTCGGAAACACCATATATTTT. This sequence encodes CASSYSEGVGNTIYF.

The V and J genes are TRBV5-1 and TRBJ1-2; perhaps TRBD1 as D (6 bases). Germline V lookup: CDR1 SGHRS, CDR2 YFSETQ. The V and J ends lost 4 bases and 0 bases respectively, with 13 bases between them. The CDR3 is made up of 15 amino acids. The CDR3 region has the DNA TGCGCCAGCAGCCCGGACAGTGCAGCTAACTATGGCTACACCTTC. Protein: CASSPDSAANYGYTF.